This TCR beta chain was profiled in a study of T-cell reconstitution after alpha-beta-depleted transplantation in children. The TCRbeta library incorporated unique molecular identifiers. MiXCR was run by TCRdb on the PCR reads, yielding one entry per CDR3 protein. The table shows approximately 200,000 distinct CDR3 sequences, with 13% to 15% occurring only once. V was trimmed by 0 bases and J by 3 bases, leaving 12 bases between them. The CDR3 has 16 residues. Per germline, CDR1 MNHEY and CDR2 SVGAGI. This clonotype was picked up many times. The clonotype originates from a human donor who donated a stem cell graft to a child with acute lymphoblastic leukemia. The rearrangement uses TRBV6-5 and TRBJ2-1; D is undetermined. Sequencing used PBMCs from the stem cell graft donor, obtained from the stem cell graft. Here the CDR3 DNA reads TGTGCCAGCAGTTACTCGGGCAGCTACTACTACAATGAGCAGTTCTTC. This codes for CASSYSGSYYYNEQFF.